The rows below give T cell receptor beta chains drawn from one sample of a study of vaccination and CD4 T cells after COVID-19. TCRdb reanalysed the PCR reads using MiXCR and keeps one entry per CDR3 protein. The sample has 10,000 or so distinct CDR3 sequences, 65% to 80% seen once; the top ten hold around 10%. The antigens for these receptors are not known. The sample consisted of CD4+ T cells from blood, cultured in vitro. These receptors all stem from a human donor who had recovered from COVID-19. CDR3s include the opening cysteine and the closing phenylalanine or tryptophan.

v_gene: TRBV15
CDR3aa: CATSRVEPGQGYSPLHF

v_gene: TRBV7-9
CDR3aa: CASSLPGPGGETQYF

v_gene: TRBV6-1
CDR3aa: CATQGTGRYGYTF

v_gene: TRBV30
CDR3aa: CAWKWGSTYEQYF

v_gene: TRBV11-3
CDR3aa: CASSPGGRNSPLHF

v_gene: TRBV27
CDR3aa: CASSLLGSGNQPQHF

v_gene: TRBV11-3
CDR3aa: CASSLGGRWENEQFF

v_gene: TRBV11-3
CDR3aa: CASSLGHRETQYF

v_gene: TRBV7-8
CDR3aa: CASISSFQSYEQYF

v_gene: TRBV20-1
CDR3aa: CSAHGGVITGELFF

v_gene: TRBV6-1
CDR3aa: CASSRQGGNQPQHF

v_gene: TRBV7-2
CDR3aa: CASSSYYTTGNEQFF

v_gene: TRBV7-3
CDR3aa: CASSPTGTGGTGELFF

v_gene: TRBV24-1
CDR3aa: CATSDPRLVPDTQYF

v_gene: TRBV20-1
CDR3aa: CSARDSGSLDGYTF

v_gene: TRBV27
CDR3aa: CASRTDRGHEQYF

v_gene: TRBV6-1
CDR3aa: CASSGQAVGELFF

v_gene: TRBV20-1
CDR3aa: CSARGQTRDRVTYSNQPQHF

v_gene: TRBV7-8
CDR3aa: CASRLGSGWPLSYEQYF

v_gene: TRBV10-3
CDR3aa: CAILRERTVTGELFF

v_gene: TRBV28
CDR3aa: CASSLLLTSNQPQHF

v_gene: TRBV20-1
CDR3aa: CSAPYVLDRGGRDTEAFF

v_gene: TRBV19
CDR3aa: CASSITGPQGMGLHGYTF

v_gene: TRBV7-3
CDR3aa: CASSSPGTGGAEPLHF

v_gene: TRBV20-1
CDR3aa: CSAKTVDSNQPQHF

v_gene: TRBV6-1
CDR3aa: CASSQSGQRIYGYTF

v_gene: TRBV7-9
CDR3aa: CASSFRGGSTDTQYF

v_gene: TRBV2
CDR3aa: CASSVLGGNEQYF

v_gene: TRBV20-1
CDR3aa: CSARNRLDGSYTF

v_gene: TRBV6-5
CDR3aa: CASSYGPAGNQPQHF

v_gene: TRBV6-5
CDR3aa: CASSSRGPREGQPQHF

v_gene: TRBV7-6
CDR3aa: CASSLRQGGNYGYTF

v_gene: TRBV20-1
CDR3aa: CSARDSAREANYGYTF

v_gene: TRBV29-1
CDR3aa: CSVDVRGGDTQYF

v_gene: TRBV7-2
CDR3aa: CASSLVPGASNQPQHF

v_gene: TRBV24-1
CDR3aa: CATSTSGAGDYEQYF

v_gene: TRBV15
CDR3aa: CATSRAPDRGFGGETQYF

v_gene: TRBV6-5
CDR3aa: CASSYPDGGYHYEQYF

v_gene: TRBV15
CDR3aa: CATSRRQGLTGELFF

v_gene: TRBV20-1
CDR3aa: CSASDQLRGRDGYTF

v_gene: TRBV20-1
CDR3aa: CSARDTGNTEAFF

v_gene: TRBV7-2
CDR3aa: CASSPPLGSYEQYF

v_gene: TRBV7-9
CDR3aa: CASSLARGALNTEAFF

v_gene: TRBV7-2
CDR3aa: CASSLAGGRETQYF

v_gene: TRBV5-4
CDR3aa: CASSPTGKSTEAFF

v_gene: TRBV7-9
CDR3aa: CASSGRGQGVEQYF

v_gene: TRBV30
CDR3aa: CASNRGPNQPQHF

v_gene: TRBV7-3
CDR3aa: CASSMGQGSSNEQFF

v_gene: TRBV27
CDR3aa: CASSLSAARHGYTF

v_gene: TRBV27
CDR3aa: CASRDLGQGKNIQYF

v_gene: TRBV7-2
CDR3aa: CASSLSGGNQPQHF

v_gene: TRBV4-3
CDR3aa: CASSQTPTGGDEQYF

v_gene: TRBV20-1
CDR3aa: CSARDYGYGYTF

v_gene: TRBV10-3
CDR3aa: CAITKDRADTEAFF

v_gene: TRBV5-1
CDR3aa: CASSPPGLYNEQFF

v_gene: TRBV28
CDR3aa: CASESGVREAFF

v_gene: TRBV7-2
CDR3aa: CASSLGLLGQFF

v_gene: TRBV6-2/TRBV6-3
CDR3aa: CASSYRDRWIHEQYF

v_gene: TRBV28
CDR3aa: CASFSRVRAFF

v_gene: TRBV25-1
CDR3aa: CASSGRGQGMYEQYF